This section outlines one T cell receptor (beta chain) sequence together with its context. In its sample, this clonotype was seen a few times. Its cognate antigen has yet to be identified. It has no much larger one-base neighbor in the sample; base qualities were not kept. The TCR beta CDR3 regions were amplified from RNA transcripts. A first-round RT-PCR of the TCR CDR3 used the HTBI primer set with the Qiagen OneStep RT-PCR kit. Libraries were constructed in a second round of multiplex PCR, after which size selection and purification were performed. Sequencing of the libraries was done on an Illumina HiSeq2000 using paired-end 100 bp reads. The authors' pipeline ran thus. Raw data were processed with SOAPnuke, discarding reads with adapters, uncalled bases, mean Phred below 15, or no exact constant-primer or identifier match. COPE v1.2.5 was used to merge the high-quality paired reads, and each unique nucleotide sequence was defined as a clonotype. Clonotypes were aligned to IMGT TRBV, TRBD and TRBJ reference segments using MiTCR v1.1. Only V-J combinations with frequency above 0.0001, covering about 99% of repertoires, were analysed. The TCS score was defined as the ratio of F50 (clonal expansion) to E x V (chaos), calculated using BLOSUM62-based TCRdist between CDR3 peptides within each V-J. Welch's t-statistics and random forest reduced 514 V-J features to about 13, which were used in a naive Bayes classifier (R e1071). Thyroid-blood repertoire similarity was quantified with the Morisita-Horn index. TCRdb itself trimmed the public reads at Q25 with fastp, ran MiXCR and retained productive beta chains. When rows share a CDR3 protein, they turn into one entry using the most common DNA and genes. TCRdb assigned the V and J calls; the authors' analysis was not used. In this sample the table shows 700,000 to 950,000 distinct CDR3 sequences, 35% of which occur a single time. Clones ranked in the top ten supply around 29% of the sample.

This sample stems from a study of T cells in Graves' hyperthyroidism and ophthalmopathy (dated by TCRdb to the late 2010s). Regarding the research as a whole: Peripheral blood samples were taken at initial diagnosis, before any treatment was given. A discovery cohort of about 96 patients, 43 with Graves' ophthalmopathy and approximately 60 with stable Graves' hyperthyroidism, was used to find distinguishing TCR V-J signatures. The 85 to 100 discovery patients were randomly split 7:3 into training and test sets. In addition, the study compared T-cell repertoires in thyroid tissue and in blood from 6 or 7 Graves' hyperthyroidism patients. The paper describes TCR Vbeta CDR3 sequencing of 120 to 150 peripheral blood samples, made up of fewer than 50 ophthalmopathy patients, 70 to 80 hyperthyroidism patients and around 17 progressor patients. After blood sampling, hyperthyroidism patients were treated with methimazole at a starting dose of 30 mg daily, and ophthalmopathy patients were treated with high-dose intravenous methylprednisolone. Whether ophthalmopathy could be predicted prospectively was tested in an independent validation cohort made up of about 18 hyperthyroidism patients plus 17 patients who later progressed to ophthalmopathy. General study outcomes and caveats: Blood samples also contained most of the expanded thyroid clonotypes (frequency above 0.001), which suggests that blood repertoires may reflect thyroid immune responses. Sample size was not statistically predetermined, and investigators were not blinded to group allocation. In validation, the model predicted progression to ophthalmopathy with 60% to 71% sensitivity and roughly 72% specificity, a median of about 6 months before onset. A model built on a 13 V-J signature distinguished ophthalmopathy from stable hyperthyroidism, reaching 85% to 90% sensitivity and under 84% specificity in cross-validation and 80%/75% in testing.

The CDR3 spans 15 residues, from the cysteine through the phenylalanine. Just the 45-base CDR3 DNA is kept, in frame starting at base 1. Via the germline V gene (reference sequence), CDR1 is MNHNY and CDR2 SVGAGI. The junction carries 18 bases between V and J, which are trimmed by 6 bases and 4 bases respectively. Stable Graves' hyperthyroidism was defined as the absence of progression to ophthalmopathy over 18 months of follow-up. Hyperthyroidism patients were newly diagnosed, had a disease duration of under 2 months, and were aged 18 to 65 years. The study excluded patients with uncontrolled infections, other autoimmune diseases, pregnancy or lactation. Diagnoses relied on clinical symptoms, serum thyroxine and TRAb, thyroid ultrasound and orbital computed tomography. Ficoll-Paque density gradient centrifugation was used to isolate PBMCs from around 10 ml of fresh peripheral blood. Total RNA was extracted using Trizol reagent, and RNA quality was assessed on an Agilent 2100 Bioanalyzer.

The chain employs TRBV6-6 and TRBJ1-2; the D gene is perhaps TRBD1, from 5 matching bases. This TCR derives from a woman aged 40-49 years with Graves' hyperthyroidism. The sequenced sample was blood. The nucleotide sequence is given as TGTGCCAGCAGATCTCGCCAGGGTGGCGGCTATGGCTACACCTTC. This translates into CASRSRQGGGYGYTF.